These T cell receptor beta chains were read from a single sample in a study of regulatory T cells in long-lasting Graves disease. TCRdb itself ran the multiplex PCR reads through MiXCR, one entry per CDR3 protein. The profile covers 400,000 to 650,000 distinct CDR3 sequences, with about 16% appearing a single time and roughly 25% taken by the ten largest. These sequences were also reported in another study, on T cells in Graves' hyperthyroidism and ophthalmopathy.

The sequencing here drew on peripheral blood mononuclear cells (PBMCs), taken at new diagnosis, from a patient treated with antithyroid drugs. The receptors come from a woman aged 40 to 65 with Graves disease. CDR3s leave out the opening cysteine and the closing phenylalanine or tryptophan. The D gene is left open where the match is weak.

D	V	J	CDR3
TRBD2	TRBV2	TRBJ2-1	ASPGLAGPNEQF
.	TRBV7-9	TRBJ2-1	ASSSLGVGAEF
TRBD1	TRBV7-9	TRBJ1-2	ASSLETGGVFDYGYT
.	TRBV28	TRBJ2-1	ASSFDWNEQF
TRBD2	TRBV11-2	TRBJ2-2	ASSHLAGENTGELF
.	TRBV9	TRBJ2-3	ASSVDWRGDTQY
TRBD2	TRBV7-3	TRBJ2-2	ASSLNSGGAGGELF
.	TRBV3-1	TRBJ2-2	ASSQGGDNTGELF
TRBD2	TRBV5-5	TRBJ2-7	ASSPEGGAYEQY
.	TRBV6-4	TRBJ2-2	ASHLGRPGELF
TRBD2	TRBV9	TRBJ2-1	ASSVGPSGGSYNEQF
TRBD1	TRBV10-3	TRBJ2-5	AISAPDRARGRETQY
.	TRBV7-8	TRBJ2-7	ASSLAGNPQIGYEQY
TRBD1	TRBV19	TRBJ1-2	ASSPTRDRTYGYT
.	TRBV18	TRBJ1-1	ASSSSGQLNTEAF
TRBD2	TRBV5-1	TRBJ2-5	ASTEGRVAGSQETQY
.	TRBV5-1	TRBJ1-1	ASSLGNEAF
TRBD1	TRBV5-1	TRBJ1-1	ASSSGQGSTEAF
.	TRBV7-8	TRBJ1-1	ASSLEQGWTEAF
.	TRBV12-3/TRBV12-4	TRBJ2-5	ASSLPNDRETQY
.	TRBV29-1	TRBJ2-5	SVGGPTRRETQY
.	TRBV12-3/TRBV12-4	TRBJ1-5	ASRFAGWGWPQH
TRBD1	TRBV12-3/TRBV12-4	TRBJ2-7	ASSSLGGQGAYEQY
TRBD1	TRBV7-9	TRBJ2-7	ASSAGTGFDRDNEQY
.	TRBV7-9	TRBJ1-5	ASSSEDRNSNQPQH
.	TRBV5-5	TRBJ2-1	ASSLLPGHNEQF
.	TRBV30	TRBJ1-1	AWSVRSEAF
.	TRBV11-2	TRBJ2-7	ASSLGPGNYEQY
.	TRBV2	TRBJ1-1	ASRGPGGNTEAF
.	TRBV3-1	TRBJ1-1	ASSQRGGGTEAF
.	TRBV7-2	TRBJ2-2	ASSPLSPLSTGELF
.	TRBV11-3	TRBJ2-1	ASSLWGSGPTDEQF
.	TRBV3-1	TRBJ1-1	ASSQERRQEAF
TRBD1	TRBV28	TRBJ2-5	ASSLLGQEAGETQY
.	TRBV5-1	TRBJ1-1	ASSQQVGYWSEAF
.	TRBV6-1	TRBJ1-2	ASNTGSGGYT
.	TRBV2	TRBJ2-5	ASSEDGGGVTQY
TRBD1	TRBV10-2	TRBJ1-2	ASSDSRDRSSYGYT
TRBD1	TRBV7-9	TRBJ1-5	ASSPGQSLNQPQH
.	TRBV6-1	TRBJ1-3	ATMRGASGNTIY
.	TRBV2	TRBJ1-1	ASSELGGAEAF
TRBD1	TRBV11-1	TRBJ1-4	ASSVGQGGPNEKLF
TRBD1	TRBV5-1	TRBJ1-2	ASSDGTGGVSGYT
TRBD2	TRBV3-1	TRBJ2-5	ASSQRRLAGQETQY
TRBD1	TRBV30	TRBJ1-2	AWGGQGLYGYT
.	TRBV7-9	TRBJ2-1	ASSQSRLKSRTNNEQF
.	TRBV28	TRBJ1-5	ASSIWGQPQH
.	TRBV6-2/TRBV6-3	TRBJ2-2	ASNEGGAGELF
.	TRBV3-1	TRBJ1-1	ASSQTSTGTTEAF
.	TRBV18	TRBJ2-3	ASSPQGSGTDTQY
.	TRBV6-5	TRBJ1-1	ASSSRTNTEAF
TRBD1	TRBV20-1	TRBJ1-4	SARELQGVQEKLF
.	TRBV3-1	TRBJ1-1	ASSQLQGNTEAF
TRBD1	TRBV19	TRBJ1-3	ASSWTGGSSGNTIY
TRBD2	TRBV29-1	TRBJ2-3	SVDTSGSTDTQY
.	TRBV7-2	TRBJ2-7	ASSSPYRGRTLGEQY
.	TRBV6-1	TRBJ2-7	ASTALTASTYEQY
.	TRBV2	TRBJ1-1	ASSEGANTEAF
.	TRBV2	TRBJ1-5	ASSEGRVDQPQH
.	TRBV7-3	TRBJ1-2	ASSSTGGSGSYGYT